This is a list of T cell receptor beta chains from one sample in a study of OX40 agonist ivuxolimab in advanced cancers. Assay used: immunoSEQ multiplex PCR; TCRdb lists only in-frame clones, some missing. The sample lists around 69,000 clones, around 89% occurring once. Here the sequenced sample was CD4+ or CD8+ T cells sorted from blood, taken in a trial of the OX40 agonist ivuxolimab. The origin of the receptors is an adult with an advanced solid tumor such as melanoma, head and neck, liver or kidney cancer. The CDR3 runs from the conserved cysteine through the conserved F or W. A D gene is named only where the DNA matches it firmly. Clone size is stated in some rows and not others, as once, few, many or a class when expanded.

j_call d_call clone_size v_call cdr3_aa cdr3_nt
TRBJ1-5 . . TRBV18 CASSPEISNQPQHF TGTGCCAGCTCGCCGGAGATAAGCAATCAGCCCCAGCATTTT
TRBJ1-1 . . TRBV7-3 CASSSRARNTEAFF TGTGCCAGCAGCAGCAGGGCCCGGAACACTGAAGCTTTCTTT
TRBJ2-2 . . TRBV5-1 CASSLAGSGKTGELFF TGCGCCAGCAGCTTGGCCGGTAGCGGAAAAACCGGGGAGCTGTTTTTT
TRBJ1-5 . . TRBV7-2 CASSLARGGDDQPQHF TGTGCCAGCAGCTTAGCGCGGGGAGGTGACGACCAGCCCCAGCATTTT
TRBJ1-5 . . TRBV7-2 CASSTGQLQPQHF TGTGCCAGCAGCACTGGACAGCTCCAGCCCCAGCATTTT
TRBJ1-5 TRBD1 once TRBV11-2 CASSERDRDVPQHF TGTGCCAGCAGCGAACGGGACAGGGATGTGCCCCAGCATTTT
TRBJ1-1 . . TRBV30 CAWSVPQANTEAFF TGTGCCTGGAGTGTCCCTCAGGCGAACACTGAAGCTTTCTTT
TRBJ2-1 . . TRBV7-2 CASSSQQGSYNEQFF TGTGCCAGCAGCTCGCAACAGGGTTCCTACAATGAGCAGTTCTTC
TRBJ1-5 TRBD1 few TRBV2 CASSAQGVSNQPQHF TGTGCCAGCAGTGCACAGGGGGTCAGCAATCAGCCCCAGCATTTT
TRBJ2-1 . . TRBV12-2 CASRAEGSNEQFF TGTGCAAGTCGCGCCGAGGGTAGCAATGAGCAGTTCTTC
TRBJ1-1 TRBD1 . TRBV4-3 CASSGRDRGFSAEAFF TGCGCCAGCAGCGGACGGGACAGGGGTTTTAGCGCTGAAGCTTTCTTT
TRBJ2-5 . . TRBV11-2 CASSLTLGQSQETQYF TGTGCCAGCAGCTTAACCCTAGGACAGAGCCAGGAGACCCAGTACTTC
TRBJ2-5 . . TRBV11-3 CASSLETTKYF TGTGCCAGCAGCTTAGAGACAACCAAGTACTTC
TRBJ2-1 TRBD2 . TRBV15 CATSRGLAVVNEQFF TGTGCCACCAGCAGGGGACTAGCGGTTGTCAATGAGCAGTTCTTC
TRBJ2-1 TRBD2 . TRBV5-1 CASSPGTSGSSYNEQFF TGCGCCAGCAGCCCTGGGACTAGCGGGAGCTCCTACAATGAGCAGTTCTTC
TRBJ2-3 TRBD2 . TRBV28 CASSRGLAGGRDTQYF TGTGCCAGCAGTCGCGGGCTAGCGGGAGGGAGAGATACGCAGTATTTT
TRBJ2-3 TRBD1 . TRBV10-3 CAIRGTGGRDTQYF TGTGCCATCAGGGGGACAGGGGGAAGAGATACGCAGTATTTT
TRBJ2-1 . . TRBV10-3 CASEGGGRGSSYNEQFF TGTGCCTCCGAGGGCGGGGGCCGCGGGAGCTCCTACAATGAGCAGTTCTTC
TRBJ1-1 TRBD1 . TRBV12-5 CASGLNRGTEAFF TGTGCTAGTGGTTTGAACAGGGGAACTGAAGCTTTCTTT
TRBJ2-7 . . TRBV5-1 CASSLGHGEQYF TGCGCCAGCAGCTTGGGGCATGGCGAGCAGTACTTC
TRBJ2-5 . . TRBV7-3 CASSLQGQETQYF TGTGCCAGCAGCTTACAGGGCCAAGAGACCCAGTACTTC
TRBJ1-2 . . TRBV6-5 CASSPQGVANYGYTF TGTGCCAGCAGTCCTCAGGGTGTAGCTAACTATGGCTACACCTTC
TRBJ1-1 TRBD1 . TRBV6-6 CASSARTGRTEAFF TGTGCCAGCAGTGCACGGACAGGGCGGACTGAAGCTTTCTTT
TRBJ2-3 . . TRBV5-6 CASSPFTDTQYF TGTGCCAGCAGCCCGTTCACAGATACGCAGTATTTT
TRBJ1-1 . many TRBV2 CASSVGVGTEAFF TGTGCCAGCAGTGTAGGGGTTGGGACTGAAGCTTTCTTT
TRBJ1-2 . . TRBV14 CASSRGPDGYTF TGTGCCAGCAGCCGCGGACCGGATGGCTACACCTTC
TRBJ2-7 TRBD2 . TRBV7-2 CASSISGRAGEQYF TGTGCCAGCAGTATTAGCGGGAGGGCGGGTGAGCAGTACTTC
TRBJ2-5 . . TRBV28 CASRPSGETQYF TGTGCCAGCAGACCGTCGGGGGAGACCCAGTACTTC
TRBJ2-3 TRBD2 . TRBV11-2 CASSPRTSEADTQYF TGTGCCAGCAGCCCACGGACTAGCGAAGCAGATACGCAGTATTTT
TRBJ2-1 TRBD2 . TRBV6-5 CASVTSGSHNEQFF TGTGCCAGCGTCACTAGCGGGAGCCACAATGAGCAGTTCTTC
TRBJ1-1 . . TRBV28 CASSPPEKGNTEAFF TGTGCCAGCAGTCCGCCAGAGAAGGGGAACACTGAAGCTTTCTTT
TRBJ2-1 . few TRBV5-1 CASSLHSASSYNEQFF TGCGCCAGCAGCCTCCATAGCGCCAGCTCCTACAATGAGCAGTTCTTC
TRBJ1-1 . . TRBV27 CASFSPRRGNTEAFF TGTGCCAGCTTTTCCCCCCGGCGGGGGAACACTGAAGCTTTCTTT
TRBJ2-1 . . TRBV6-5 CASSYVNHEQFF TGTGCCAGCAGTTACGTCAATCATGAGCAGTTCTTC
TRBJ1-1 . . TRBV18 CASSPTAPQGNTEAFF TGTGCCAGCTCACCGACAGCTCCCCAAGGCAACACTGAAGCTTTCTTT
TRBJ1-1 . . TRBV18 CASSNRVGVGDTEAFF TGTGCCAGCTCAAACAGGGTAGGTGTTGGAGACACTGAAGCTTTCTTT
TRBJ1-5 . . TRBV30 CAWAPRGGNQPQHF TGTGCCTGGGCCCCCAGGGGTGGCAATCAGCCCCAGCATTTT
TRBJ1-1 . . TRBV5-1 CASSLYPQDTEAFF TGCGCCAGCAGCTTATACCCACAGGACACTGAAGCTTTCTTT
TRBJ2-3 TRBD2 . TRBV19 CASSSQRLAEYTDTQYF TGTGCCAGTAGTTCTCAGCGACTAGCGGAGTACACAGATACGCAGTATTTT
TRBJ2-4 . . TRBV7-2 CASAPRSRQGNYIQYF TGTGCCAGCGCCCCAAGGTCCCGCCAGGGAAATTACATTCAGTACTTC
TRBJ1-5 . . TRBV19 CASSWDRQANQPQHF TGTGCCAGTAGTTGGGATCGACAGGCCAATCAGCCCCAGCATTTT
TRBJ1-1 . . TRBV20-1 CSARGDISAFF TGCAGTGCTAGGGGGGACATCTCAGCTTTCTTT